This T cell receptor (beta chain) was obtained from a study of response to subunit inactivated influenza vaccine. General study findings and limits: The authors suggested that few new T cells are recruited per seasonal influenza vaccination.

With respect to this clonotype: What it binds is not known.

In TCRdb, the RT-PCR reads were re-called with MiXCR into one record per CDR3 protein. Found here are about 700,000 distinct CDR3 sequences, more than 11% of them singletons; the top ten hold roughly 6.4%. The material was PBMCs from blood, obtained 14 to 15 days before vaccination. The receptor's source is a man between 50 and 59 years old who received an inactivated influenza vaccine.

CDR3 bases: TGTGCCAGCAGCTTCGGGGGACGAAGCTCCTACGAGCAGTACTTC. Protein sequence: CASSFGGRSSYEQYF. The V and J genes are TRBV7-9 and TRBJ2-7; maybe TRBD2 (6 bases). Germline assignment: CDR1 SEHNR and CDR2 FQNEAQ (reference sequence). The CDR3 runs 15 residues. Deletions cut 3 bases from V and 0 bases from J, with 12 bases between.